This TCR beta chain was profiled in a study of CD8+ T cells in alopecia areata (dated by TCRdb to the late 2010s). Describing the broader study: To study T cell clonal expansion in alopecia areata, the researchers applied high-throughput TCRbeta sequencing to both the C3H/HeJ mouse model and human patients. RNA was extracted with the PAXgene miRNA kit for fixed scalp, the miRNeasy kit for PBMCs, and the RNeasy kit for mouse skin. immunoSEQ multiplex PCR using 35 Vbeta forward primers and 13 Jbeta reverse primers was used to amplify TCRbeta CDR3 regions. On the human side, TCRbeta sequencing was run on scalp tissue and on sorted CD4+ and CD8+ peripheral blood T cells from healthy controls and from alopecia areata patients with either patchy or totalis/universalis disease. Scalp clonality was compared among normal scalp (n=4), patchy alopecia areata scalp (n=8), and alopecia totalis/universalis scalp (n=8). Results and caveats for the whole study, not just this receptor: Unlike mouse skin, which is dominated by gammadelta T cells, normal human skin has resident alphabeta T cells that are also sequenced, and this complicates analysis of the scalp TCR repertoire. TCR sequences shared between patients were less clear than in mice, possibly partly because of HLA diversity in the patient population. Compared with normal scalp, lesional scalp had higher clonality and more expanded CD8+ clones, particularly in alopecia totalis/universalis, a pattern that suggests antigenic drive.

The CDR3 goes from the cysteine to the phenylalanine over 15 residues. Only the CDR3 DNA stays, 45 bases, in frame from base 1. Taken from the germline V gene, the CDR1 and CDR2 loops are MNHEY and SVGAGI. V and J are trimmed by 5 bases and 8 bases, and the gene matches miss 12 bases of the junction. The library was built by means of the immunoSEQ multiplex PCR assay. RNA was extracted from all samples and reverse transcribed into cDNA as template for TCR sequencing. First-strand cDNA was synthesized using SuperScript III with a 2:1 mix of oligo-dT and random hexamers. A synthetic immune receptor repertoire was used to gauge amplification bias, and whatever bias remained was removed computationally. For the original study's pipeline: Raw reads were preprocessed for error removal, and CDR3 was defined according to IMGT conventions as running from the conserved cysteine to phenylalanine. Clonality was computed by normalizing Shannon entropy by log2 of the number of productive unique TCRs and subtracting the result from 1. Scalp TCRbeta sequences were cross-referenced with sorted blood CD4 and CD8 repertoires so that the CD4 or CD8 identity of scalp clones could be inferred. TCRdb obtained this table from immuneACCESS and retained in-frame rearrangements with V and J assigned. These tables miss some clones; where compared with another copy, unresolved V genes account for less than half of the shortfall, and the remainder is unexplained. The D gene and trimming were derived from the DNA, and the V and J assignments and clone size from that table. The sample data list 150,000 to 200,000 clones, and 55% to 65% of these were observed just once. The ten largest clones add up to approximately 4.8% of the sample.

For this clone: Its antigen is still unknown. Within one base of it there is no much larger clone, and no base qualities were kept.

After PBMCs were isolated by density centrifugation and stained for CD3, CD4 and CD8, a FACSAria was used to sort CD4+ and CD8+ T cells. Unaffected controls provided scalp biopsies and blood samples. The sequence derives from a human donor in good health. The chain is encoded by TRBV6-5 joined to TRBJ2-1; 7 of the junction bases match TRBD2. Sequenced: CD4+ T cells sorted from blood. The bases are TGTGCCAGCAGTCGGGGACTTACGGGAGGCGATGAGCAGTTCTTC. Translated, it gives CASSRGLTGGDEQFF.